This T cell receptor beta chain was sequenced during a study of cytomegalovirus exposure and HLA in healthy donors. The CDR3 sequence is 13 residues long. Germline values: CDR1 GTSNPN, CDR2 SVGIG (reference sequence). V lost 1 base and J lost 3; bases outside the gene matches: 3. Use of 60 Vbeta and 13 Jbeta primers characterized the PCR. The repertoire was sequenced with immunoSEQ multiplex PCR; TCRdb's copy has only in-frame clones and lacks some. The sample shows some 110,000 clones, 75% to 85% of them seen only once. J is TRBJ2-7 and V is TRBV30, with 7 bases aligning to TRBD2. This clonotype was sampled from a man aged 40-49 years in good health and CMV-seronegative. Sequenced: PBMCs. CDR3: CAWSGEGDYEQYF. In DNA, the CDR3 is TGTGCCTGGAGTGGGGAGGGCGACTACGAGCAGTACTTC.